The following is a TCR beta chain sequence with its context. This table comes from immunoSEQ multiplex PCR, and its TCRdb copy is limited to in-frame clones, with some not included. The sample lists 75,000 to 95,000 clones; about 85% were seen once. Germline V gene sequence: CDR1 MNHEY, CDR2 SVGEGT. The trim removed 4 bases at V and 5 bases at J, leaving 3 bases unmatched. This CDR3 contains 14 residues. The sample comes from a study of blood T cell repertoires in COVID-19. Study-wide background: PBMCs, B-cell-depleted T cells, or T cells were the source of the cDNA or gDNA that made up the material.

The chain joins TRBV6-2 or TRBV6-3 to TRBJ1-5, with 9 bases identical to TRBD1. The sequenced material came from peripheral blood. This TCR was sampled from a man aged 50 or older with acute or convalescent COVID-19. CDR3 coding DNA: TGTGCCAGCAGTTTCAGACAGGGGGATCAGCCCCAGCATTTT. Its translation: CASSFRQGDQPQHF.